This TCR beta chain originates from a study of early T cells in non-severe SARS-CoV-2 infection. About the research overall: Chains from this unsorted whole-blood bulk RNA could not be paired.

As part of library construction, unique molecular identifiers were attached to individual cDNA molecules. A single record per CDR3 protein comes from TCRdb applying MiXCR to the 5' RACE reads. The top ten clones hold roughly 8.3% of a sample with around 50,000 distinct CDR3 sequences, over 7.5% of them seen once. Germline V CDR1 and CDR2: MNHNS, SASEGT. Trimming removed 2 bases from V and 0 bases from J, with 13 bases in between. The CDR3 runs 16 residues. General observations from the study: VDJdb matching skewed toward anti-spike CD8 responses, missing private and CD4 specificities.

Ten or more counts support this clonotype. Its target is unknown. The sequence was collected from an adult who was a healthcare worker with PCR-confirmed SARS-CoV-2 infection or an uninfected control (not recorded which). The gene calls are TRBV6-1 and TRBJ1-1; D perhaps matches TRBD1 (6 bases). Sequences were obtained from whole blood. The chain's CDR3 is CASSEIPGAMNTEAFF. The CDR3 coding sequence is TGTGCCAGCAGTGAAATCCCAGGGGCGATGAACACTGAAGCTTTCTTT.